The clone carrying this T cell receptor beta chain occurred many times. Its antigen remains unidentified. Documented time point: sample taken at primary tumor resection. A single record per CDR3 protein comes from TCRdb applying MiXCR to the 5' RACE reads. Here the sample spans about 13,000 distinct CDR3 sequences, about 5% being singletons. These data belong to a study of spatial heterogeneity in lung cancer. Turning to the study itself: As counted in raw reads, each unique TCR and UMI combination appeared more than ten times on average.

Points from the study as a whole: Tracking of tumor mutation counts was seen in expanded intratumoral alpha and beta TCR counts. The estimated TCR-seq coverage of tumor T cells amounted to 5.5% to 8% when looking at alpha chains and roughly 14% when looking at beta chains.

This CDR3 is built from 14 residues. Germline assignment: CDR1 LNHDA and CDR2 SQIVND (reference sequence). V was pared by 6 bases and J by 1 base, with 12 bases between. Sequences were derived from lung tumor tissue, sampled at surgery. This clonotype was obtained from a female donor with early-stage non-small cell lung cancer. The rearrangement uses TRBV19 and TRBJ2-5, with D possibly matching TRBD1 (6 bases). The CDR3 nucleotides are TGTGCCAGTAGAAACCAGGGGACCCAAGAGACCCAGTACTTC. It specifies CASRNQGTQETQYF.